This TCR beta chain derives from a study of glioma-infiltrating T cells. Using RNA template, CDR3s of TCR alpha and beta were amplified with iRepertoire arm-PCR. Input was 100-400 ng of tissue mRNA or PBMC total RNA. MiXCR, applied by TCRdb to the multiplex PCR reads, yields one record per CDR3 protein. The table shows under 200,000 distinct CDR3 sequences, with 32% occurring only once. About this clonotype itself: At one end, the junction sequence differs from germline, possibly due to a read error.

The CDR3 is made up of 14 amino acids. The germline gives CDR1 SGHTA, CDR2 FQGNSA. The source is a human donor with low-grade glioma or glioblastoma, undergoing nonglioma brain surgery, or in good health (not recorded which). The V and J genes are TRBV7-2 and TRBJ2-1; D gene ambiguous. The sequenced sample was glioma tissue, nonneoplastic brain tissue, or PBMCs (not recorded which). CDR3: CASSLVVMARRKYF. The CDR3, as DNA: TGTGCCAGCAGCTTAGTCGTGATGGCGAGAAGGAAGTACTTC.